This T cell receptor (beta chain) is from a study of T cells in localized non-small cell lung cancer. Overall study findings and caveats: Detection in adjacent lung was observed for a median around 59 of the top 100 tumor clones. Sequencing covered just one tumor region, so heterogeneity cannot be ruled out.

The CDR3 has 16 residues. Trimming took 7 bases from V and 0 from J; bases not matched to a gene: 9. CDR1 and CDR2 (germline): SGHTS, YDEGEE. This table comes from immunoSEQ multiplex PCR, and its TCRdb copy is limited to in-frame clones, with some not included. The repertoire consists of more than 100,000 clones, with roughly nine tenths occurring once and the leading ten covering about 1.5%. This clone occurred many times. The antigen is not known. This rearrangement joins TRBV5-8 to TRBJ1-3; 8 bases are shared with TRBD1. The sequences come from peripheral blood, collected before any cancer treatment. The clonotype was recovered from a female donor of 60 years or more with stage I lung adenocarcinoma. DNA for the CDR3: TGTGCCAGCTCGACAGGGGCACTTCTCTCTGGAAACACCATATATTTT. Amino acids: CASSTGALLSGNTIYF.